The 25 T cell receptor beta chains reported below all come from one sample, sequenced in a study of OX40 agonist ivuxolimab in advanced cancers. The assay was immunoSEQ multiplex PCR, and TCRdb's table has in-frame clones only and misses some. Here the sample spans roughly 72,000 clones, about 93% being singletons. The sample in question was CD4+ or CD8+ T cells sorted from blood, obtained in a trial of the OX40 agonist ivuxolimab. All receptors come from an adult with an advanced solid tumor such as melanoma, head and neck, liver or kidney cancer.

The J gene is TRBJ2-7, the V gene TRBV30; TRBD1 aligns across 9 bases. Per germline, CDR1 GTSNPN and CDR2 SVGIG (reference sequence). The length of the CDR3 is 13 residues. With 5 bases clipped from V and 9 bases from J, the junction kept 11 bases outside the gene matches. CDR3 in amino acids: CAWETDRGFGQYF. CDR3 coding DNA: TGTGCCTGGGAAACGGACAGGGGATTTGGGCAGTACTTC.

This clone is a singleton in its sample. This rearrangement joins TRBV4-1 to TRBJ2-5; 11 positions match TRBD2. The junction had 1 base not matched to a gene; V was cut back by 0 bases and J by 4 bases. The CDR3 spans 15 residues. CDR1 and CDR2 (germline): MGHRA, YSYEKL. The CDR3 is CASSQELAGVETQYF. The CDR3 DNA is TGCGCCAGCAGCCAAGAACTAGCGGGGGTAGAGACCCAGTACTTC.

In its sample, this clone was seen once. This chain links TRBV28 with TRBJ2-7, with unresolved D. Germline-derived CDR1 and CDR2 are MDHEN and SYDVKM. The V and J ends lost 1 base and 5 bases respectively, with 3 bases between them. The CDR3 has 11 amino acids. CDR3 sequence: CASSLSHEQYF. DNA for the CDR3: TGTGCCAGCAGTTTATCCCACGAGCAGTACTTC.

The table lists this clone with a few counts. The chain has TRBV10-3 and TRBJ1-3, with D unclear. The CDR3 is made up of 16 amino acids. With 0 bases removed from V and 4 bases from J, the gap between germline ends came to 13 bases. Germline CDR1 and CDR2: ENHRY and SYGVKD. The CDR3 DNA follows: TGTGCCATCAGTGAGTCGAGGGTTCTGGCAGGAAACACCATATATTTT. Its translation is CAISESRVLAGNTIYF.

The chain combines TRBV5-1 with TRBJ2-7; TRBD1 matches 7 bases. The CDR3 runs 14 residues. Germline-derived CDR1 and CDR2 are SGHRS and YFSETQ. The ends lost 3 bases at V and 0 bases at J; junction bases unmatched: 3. The CDR3 coding sequence is TGCGCCAGCAGCTACGACAGGGCCTCCTACGAGCAGTACTTC. Encoded protein: CASSYDRASYEQYF.

This clone was seen a single time. V and J are TRBV19 and TRBJ2-1; 8 bases are a match to TRBD1. Germline V gene sequence: CDR1 LNHDA, CDR2 SQIVND (reference sequence). The V segment lost 5 bases and the J segment 2 bases; nucleotides outside the gene matches: 5. This CDR3 is 15 amino acids long. The CDR3 region has the DNA TGTGCCAGTAGTCTCAGACAGGGGCCCTACAATGAGCAGTTCTTC. Translated: CASSLRQGPYNEQFF.

The chain links TRBV28 to TRBJ1-4, with unresolved D. CDR1 and CDR2 from the germline V gene are MDHEN and SYDVKM. This CDR3 contains 16 residues. The germline V and J ends were trimmed by 4 bases and 8 bases, with 20 bases remaining between them. The CDR3 sequence: CASSSPDWERGEKLFF. The CDR3 DNA follows: TGTGCCAGCAGTTCCCCCGACTGGGAACGAGGCGAAAAACTGTTTTTT.

This rearrangement joins TRBV4-3 to TRBJ2-7; TRBD2 matches at 10 bases. Germline values: CDR1 LGHNA, CDR2 YSLEER. Trimming cost V 0 bases and J 3 bases; bases outside gene matches: 2. The CDR3 runs 15 residues. The CDR3, as DNA: TGCGCCAGCAGCCAAGAATCTAGCGGGAGCTACGAGCAGTACTTC. This codes for CASSQESSGSYEQYF.

The V gene is TRBV6-5, the J gene TRBJ1-5, with 7 bases lining up with TRBD1. The CDR3 consists of 15 residues. The germline CDR1 and CDR2 sequences are MNHEY and SVGAGI. The ends lost 6 bases at V and 5 bases at J; junction bases unmatched: 10. CDR3 sequence (DNA): TGTGCCAGCAGCCAAGCGGACAGGCGCGATCAGCCCCAGCATTTT. Translated, it gives CASSQADRRDQPQHF.

The chain joins TRBV27 to TRBJ1-2; no firm D call. Germline CDR1 MNHEY, CDR2 SMNVEV (reference sequence). The CDR3 runs to 13 residues. V lost 5 bases, J lost 10 bases, and 17 bases lay in between. In DNA form, the CDR3 reads TGTGCCAGCAGTCCATCAGGTTGGGGTAACTACACCTTC. It yields the protein CASSPSGWGNYTF.

The chain couples TRBV19 to TRBJ2-7; D gene uncertain. Trimming took off 2 bases at V and 3 bases at J, with 11 bases between the two ends. The CDR3 sequence is 14 residues long. Germline V lookup: CDR1 LNHDA, CDR2 SQIVND (reference sequence). The CDR3: CASSIIGQIYEQYF. The CDR3 nucleotides read TGTGCCAGTAGTATAATAGGGCAGATCTACGAGCAGTACTTC. Filled out from reference TRBV19 and TRBJ2-7, the complete variable domain reads DGGITQSPKYLFRKEGQNVTLSCEQNLNHDAMYWYRQDPGQGLRLIYYSQIVNDFQKGDIAEGYSVSREKKESFPLTVTSAQKNPTAFYLCASSIIGQIYEQYFGPGTRLTVT.

V and J are TRBV9 and TRBJ2-6; TRBD1 matches 8 bases. V lost 3 bases to trimming and J lost 2 bases; unmatched junction nucleotides: 4. CDR1 SGDLS and CDR2 YYNGEE come from the germline V gene. This CDR3 is 16 amino acids long. The CDR3 nucleotides read TGTGCCAGCAGCGGACAGGGGTTGCCTGGGGCCAACGTCCTGACTTTC. This sequence encodes CASSGQGLPGANVLTF. Filled out from reference TRBV9 and TRBJ2-6, the complete variable domain reads DSGVTQTPKHLITATGQRVTLRCSPRSGDLSVYWYQQSLDQGLQFLIQYYNGEERAKGNILERFSAQQFPDLHSELNLSSLELGDSALYFCASSGQGLPGANVLTFGAGSRLTVL.

The chain links TRBV7-6 to TRBJ1-6; D possibly corresponds to TRBD1 (6 bases). V was clipped by 5 bases and J by 5 bases, with 13 bases between them. The CDR3 extends over 15 amino acids. The germline V gene encodes CDR1 SGHVS and CDR2 FNYEAQ. The CDR3 protein is CASSPFQGNNSPLHF. The DNA for the CDR3 is TGTGCCAGCAGCCCATTTCAGGGGAATAATTCACCCCTCCACTTT. Supplemented by reference TRBV7-6 and TRBJ1-6, the full variable domain reads GAGVSQSPRYKVTKRGQDVALRCDPISGHVSLYWYRQALGQGPEFLTYFNYEAQQDKSGLPNDRFSAERPEGSISTLTIQRTEQRDSAMYRCASSPFQGNNSPLHFGNGTRLTVT.

V gene TRBV27 combines with J gene TRBJ1-5; D might be TRBD1 (5 bases). The V and J ends lost 5 bases and 0 bases respectively, with 11 bases between them. The CDR3 runs to 15 residues. Per the germline V gene, CDR1 is MNHEY and CDR2 is SMNVEV (reference sequence). The CDR3 DNA reads as TGTGCCAGCAGTACGGGGACGTATAGCAATCAGCCCCAGCATTTT. As protein: CASSTGTYSNQPQHF.

Worth noting for this clone: The same CDR3 also results from other DNA sequences found in this sample. The rearrangement joins TRBV19 to TRBJ2-5; D is unresolved. Germline V lookup: CDR1 LNHDA, CDR2 SQIVND (reference sequence). This CDR3 comprises 12 residues. The ends were cut back, 0 bases at V and 2 bases at J, with 1 base in the middle. The DNA for the CDR3 is TGTGCCAGTAGTATAGATCAAGAGACCCAGTACTTC. It encodes CASSIDQETQYF.

This chain uses TRBV11-2 with TRBJ2-4; D possibly corresponds to TRBD1 (5 bases). V was clipped by 5 bases and J by 6 bases, with 17 bases between them. The CDR3 is made up of 15 amino acids. CDR1 and CDR2 (germline): SGHAT, FQNNGV. CDR3 amino acids: CASSPKGLGLNIQYF. CDR3 sequence (DNA): TGTGCCAGCAGCCCCAAGGGGCTAGGGTTAAACATTCAGTACTTC.

This chain joins TRBV10-3 and TRBJ1-3; a weak D match, TRBD1 (6 bases). CDR3 length equals 14 residues. V was clipped by 11 bases and J by 0 bases, with 14 bases between them. Looked up from germline, CDR1 is ENHRY and CDR2 is SYGVKD. CDR3 DNA: TGTGCCCTGAGAGGGGACAACTCTGGAAACACCATATATTTT. It specifies CALRGDNSGNTIYF.

The chain recombines TRBV7-9 with TRBJ1-1; D remains unclear. CDR3 length: 9 residues. The germline V gene has CDR1 SEHNR and CDR2 FQNEAQ (reference sequence). With 3 bases removed from V and 7 bases from J, the gap between germline ends came to 0 bases. For the CDR3, the DNA is TGTGCCAGCAGCTTTGAAGCTTTCTTT. This sequence encodes CASSFEAFF.

The J gene is TRBJ2-2, the V gene TRBV28; D may correspond to TRBD1 or TRBD2 (5 bases each). Germline V gene sequence: CDR1 MDHEN, CDR2 SYDVKM. Between the trimmed V and J ends, which lost 5 bases and 0 bases, there was a span of 10 bases. This CDR3 is built from 15 residues. The CDR3 bases are TGTGCCAGCAGTCCGGGACCCCCGAACACCGGGGAGCTGTTTTTT. Residues: CASSPGPPNTGELFF.

DNA for the CDR3: TGTGCCAGCAGTGAGGGGTATGTGGAGTACTTC. This sequence encodes CASSEGYVEYF. The chain is built from TRBV2 and TRBJ2-7; D remains ambiguous. With 3 bases removed from V and 11 bases from J, the gap between germline ends came to 11 bases. The V gene's germline CDR1 is SNHLY and CDR2 FYNNEI. The CDR3 covers 11 residues.

The chain uses TRBV7-9 and TRBJ1-4; D gene ambiguous. This CDR3 region has 13 residues. The V gene's germline CDR1 is SEHNR and CDR2 FQNEAQ (reference sequence). The V and J ends lost 0 bases and 10 bases respectively, with 9 bases between them. In DNA, the CDR3 is TGTGCCAGCAGCTTAGCGGACCCAGGAAAACTGTTTTTT. Amino acid sequence: CASSLADPGKLFF.

As regards this clone: Relative to the germline gene, one junction end is altered; a read error may explain this. The chain links TRBV11-2 to TRBJ1-3, with D uncertain. CDR3 length: 15 amino acids. Germline V CDR1 and CDR2: SGHAT, FQNNGV. In DNA form, the CDR3 reads TGTGCCAGCACCTTAGGGTATCTGAGCCGAAACACCATATATTTT. Encoded protein: CASTLGYLSRNTIYF.

The chain combines TRBV4-1 with TRBJ2-5; 12 bases agree with TRBD2. Germline values: CDR1 MGHRA, CDR2 YSYEKL. With 3 bases clipped from V and 4 bases from J, the junction kept 9 bases outside the gene matches. This CDR3 contains 17 residues. In DNA form, the CDR3 reads TGCGCCAGCAGCCACCTTCTAGCGGGGGGGCCCGGAGAGACCCAGTACTTC. It encodes CASSHLLAGGPGETQYF.

This clone was seen a single time. This chain's CDR3 is CASWGAGWPYNEQFF. DNA of the CDR3: TGTGCCAGCTGGGGGGCCGGGTGGCCCTACAATGAGCAGTTCTTC. The J gene is TRBJ2-1, the V gene TRBV6-5; D is tentatively TRBD1 or TRBD2 (6 bases each). Germline V gene data show CDR1 as MNHEY and CDR2 as SVGAGI. The CDR3 is 15 amino acids. Trimming pared 8 bases from V and 2 bases from J, leaving 16 bases between.

The chain has TRBV9 and TRBJ1-2; D gene uncertain. V lost 4 bases and J 4 bases, leaving 17 bases between the germline ends. The CDR3 is 15 residues long. Germline V lookup: CDR1 SGDLS, CDR2 YYNGEE. In DNA, the CDR3 is TGTGCCAGCAGCCCCATACTTACTGAACCCTATGGCTACACCTTC. Its translation is CASSPILTEPYGYTF.